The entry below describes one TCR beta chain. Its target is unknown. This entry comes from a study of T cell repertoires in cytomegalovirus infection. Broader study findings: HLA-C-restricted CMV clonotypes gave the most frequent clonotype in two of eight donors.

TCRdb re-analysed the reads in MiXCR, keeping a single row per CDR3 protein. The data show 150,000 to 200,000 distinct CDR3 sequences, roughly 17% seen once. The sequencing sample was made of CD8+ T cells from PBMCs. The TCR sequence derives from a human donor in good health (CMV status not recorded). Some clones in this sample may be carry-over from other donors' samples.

The CDR3 sequence: CASSLAEGPPLHF. The CDR3 DNA follows: TGTGCCAGCAGCTTAGCGGAGGGTCCTCCCCTCCACTTT. This rearrangement joins TRBV7-6 to TRBJ1-6; D not certain. The CDR3 is 13 residues long. The ends were cut back, 0 bases at V and 13 bases at J, with 10 bases in the middle. Germline V gene sequence: CDR1 SGHVS, CDR2 FNYEAQ.